The clone carrying this T cell receptor beta chain was seen a handful of times. As yet, its antigen is unknown. Germline V gives CDR1 MDHEN, CDR2 SYDVKM. V dropped 3 bases and J dropped 4 bases, with 10 bases sitting between them. CDR3 size: 14 residues. This entry is derived from a study of cytomegalovirus exposure and HLA in healthy donors. Whole-study results and caveats: Among TCR sequences, most were rare, though some public TCRs appeared in many donors. It was about 150 TCR beta chains that were listed as cytomegalovirus-associated. In a later analysis, TCR beta V- and J-gene trimming was associated with a missense DCLRE1C variant.

13 Jbeta primers and 60 Vbeta primers were used for the PCR. Data came from immunoSEQ multiplex PCR; TCRdb stores just in-frame clones and leaves some out. The table records about 95,000 clones, around three quarters of them present only once. Sequences were obtained from PBMCs. This sequence originates from a woman in her 50s in good health and CMV-seropositive. This rearrangement joins TRBV28 to TRBJ1-5; D is perhaps TRBD1 (5 bases). This CDR3 is CASSLGQDNQPQHF. CDR3 DNA: TGTGCCAGCAGTTTGGGGCAGGATAATCAGCCCCAGCATTTT.